Listed below are T cell receptor beta chains from one sample, sequenced in a study of metastatic and nonmetastatic thyroid tumors. TCRdb ran MiXCR on the PCR reads. The sample contains under 7,000 clones, 30% to 45% of which appear only once. The sequenced sample consisted of adjacent normal tissue. The source is a female donor with papillary thyroid cancer or a benign thyroid nodule (not recorded which). Some clones in this sample may be carry-over from other donors' samples. Both conserved end residues are part of each CDR3. The order of the fields is CDR3 protein, CDR3 DNA, CDR3 length, clone size, D gene, V gene, J gene. The D gene is left open where the match is weak. Not every row has a clone size; where given, it reads once, few, many or a size class.

CDR3 protein: CASSINRERYGYTF
CDR3 DNA: TGTGCCAGTAGTATTAACAGGGAGAGGTATGGCTACACCTTC
CDR3 length: 14
clone size: -
D gene: -
V gene: TRBV19
J gene: TRBJ1-2

CDR3 protein: CASSRTSGGSRDKQYF
CDR3 DNA: TGTGCCAGCAGCAGGACTAGCGGGGGGAGCAGAGATAAGCAGTATTTT
CDR3 length: 16
clone size: -
D gene: TRBD2
V gene: TRBV11-2
J gene: TRBJ2-3

CDR3 protein: CASSDPTNTEAFF
CDR3 DNA: TGTGCCAGCAGTGACCCCACGAACACTGAAGCTTTCTTT
CDR3 length: 13
clone size: few
D gene: -
V gene: TRBV6-1
J gene: TRBJ1-1

CDR3 protein: CASSESRLGTEAFF
CDR3 DNA: TGCGCCAGCAGTGAGTCTCGGCTTGGCACTGAAGCTTTCTTT
CDR3 length: 14
clone size: few
D gene: -
V gene: TRBV10-2
J gene: TRBJ1-1

CDR3 protein: CASSSHLVTEAFF
CDR3 DNA: TGTGCCAGCAGTTCTCACCTGGTCACTGAAGCTTTCTTT
CDR3 length: 13
clone size: -
D gene: -
V gene: TRBV7-9
J gene: TRBJ1-1

CDR3 protein: CASSFQPTGTGGGYGYTF
CDR3 DNA: TGTGCCAGCAGCTTTCAACCTACCGGGACAGGGGGCGGCTATGGCTACACCTTC
CDR3 length: 18
clone size: -
D gene: TRBD1
V gene: TRBV11-2
J gene: TRBJ1-2

CDR3 protein: CASTGTSGNREQFF
CDR3 DNA: TGTGCCAGCACCGGGACTAGCGGGAATAGGGAGCAGTTCTTC
CDR3 length: 14
clone size: -
D gene: TRBD2
V gene: TRBV6-1
J gene: TRBJ2-1

CDR3 protein: CASSFGGRNYGYTF
CDR3 DNA: TGTGCCAGCAGCTTCGGGGGCAGGAACTATGGCTACACCTTC
CDR3 length: 14
clone size: -
D gene: -
V gene: TRBV7-9
J gene: TRBJ1-2

CDR3 protein: CATSDPQPSGANVLTF
CDR3 DNA: TGTGCCACCAGTGATCCCCAGCCCTCTGGGGCCAACGTCCTGACTTTC
CDR3 length: 16
clone size: few
D gene: -
V gene: TRBV24-1
J gene: TRBJ2-6

CDR3 protein: CASSLVQGMNTEAFF
CDR3 DNA: TGCGCCAGCAGCTTGGTACAGGGGATGAACACTGAAGCTTTCTTT
CDR3 length: 15
clone size: -
D gene: TRBD1
V gene: TRBV5-1
J gene: TRBJ1-1

CDR3 protein: CASSPGTSGDWGNTGELFF
CDR3 DNA: TGTGCCAGCAGCCCCGGGACTAGCGGAGATTGGGGTAACACCGGGGAGCTGTTTTTT
CDR3 length: 19
clone size: few
D gene: TRBD2
V gene: TRBV6-2/TRBV6-3
J gene: TRBJ2-2

CDR3 protein: CSARVNTEAFF
CDR3 DNA: TGCAGTGCTAGGGTGAACACTGAAGCTTTCTTT
CDR3 length: 11
clone size: -
D gene: -
V gene: TRBV20-1
J gene: TRBJ1-1

CDR3 protein: CASSFSPGTGADEQYF
CDR3 DNA: TGCGCCAGCAGCTTTTCTCCCGGGACAGGGGCCGACGAGCAGTACTTC
CDR3 length: 16
clone size: -
D gene: TRBD1
V gene: TRBV5-1
J gene: TRBJ2-7

CDR3 protein: CASWTGVITRPQHF
CDR3 DNA: TGTGCCAGCTGGACAGGGGTGATAACCAGGCCCCAGCATTTT
CDR3 length: 14
clone size: -
D gene: TRBD1
V gene: TRBV2
J gene: TRBJ1-5

CDR3 protein: CASRRGVTGELFF
CDR3 DNA: TGTGCCAGCAGGAGAGGCGTAACCGGGGAGCTGTTTTTT
CDR3 length: 13
clone size: few
D gene: -
V gene: TRBV27
J gene: TRBJ2-2

CDR3 protein: CASSVTSGGADTQYF
CDR3 DNA: TGTGCCAGCAGTGTAACTAGCGGGGGGGCAGATACGCAGTATTTT
CDR3 length: 15
clone size: -
D gene: TRBD2
V gene: TRBV6-1
J gene: TRBJ2-3

CDR3 protein: CAWSVSAGYNEQFF
CDR3 DNA: TGTGCCTGGAGTGTGTCGGCCGGATACAATGAGCAGTTCTTC
CDR3 length: 14
clone size: -
D gene: -
V gene: TRBV30
J gene: TRBJ2-1

CDR3 protein: CASSQEEGQCLEQYF
CDR3 DNA: TGTGCCAGCAGCCAAGAGGAAGGACAGTGCTTAGAGCAGTACTTC
CDR3 length: 15
clone size: -
D gene: -
V gene: TRBV4-2
J gene: TRBJ2-7

CDR3 protein: CASSPRDRDTQYF
CDR3 DNA: TGTGCCAGCAGCCCTCGGGATCGGGATACGCAGTATTTT
CDR3 length: 13
clone size: -
D gene: -
V gene: TRBV7-2
J gene: TRBJ2-3

CDR3 protein: CASSQDLYRGIYEQYF
CDR3 DNA: TGCGCCAGCAGCCAAGATCTATACAGGGGGATCTACGAGCAGTACTTC
CDR3 length: 16
clone size: few
D gene: TRBD1
V gene: TRBV4-1
J gene: TRBJ2-7

CDR3 protein: CSVEDLRTGERF
CDR3 DNA: TGCAGCGTTGAAGATCTAAGGACAGGAGAGCGGTTT
CDR3 length: 12
clone size: -
D gene: TRBD1
V gene: TRBV29-1
J gene: TRBJ1-1

CDR3 protein: CASKGGGNYGYTF
CDR3 DNA: TGCGCCAGCAAAGGAGGAGGGAACTATGGCTACACCTTC
CDR3 length: 13
clone size: -
D gene: -
V gene: TRBV4-1
J gene: TRBJ1-2

CDR3 protein: CASTQRGAQETQYF
CDR3 DNA: TGTGCCAGCACTCAACGGGGGGCACAAGAGACCCAGTACTTC
CDR3 length: 14
clone size: -
D gene: -
V gene: TRBV6-1
J gene: TRBJ2-5

CDR3 protein: CASSYSETGELFF
CDR3 DNA: TGTGCCAGCAGTTACTCAGAAACCGGGGAGCTGTTTTTT
CDR3 length: 13
clone size: few
D gene: -
V gene: TRBV6-2/TRBV6-3
J gene: TRBJ2-2

CDR3 protein: CSAWGDASGTDTQYF
CDR3 DNA: TGCAGTGCTTGGGGGGATGCTAGCGGCACAGATACGCAGTATTTT
CDR3 length: 15
clone size: -
D gene: -
V gene: TRBV20-1
J gene: TRBJ2-3

CDR3 protein: CASSEVSVGNQPQHF
CDR3 DNA: TGTGCCAGCAGTGAAGTTAGCGTGGGCAATCAGCCCCAGCATTTT
CDR3 length: 15
clone size: -
D gene: -
V gene: TRBV2
J gene: TRBJ1-5

CDR3 protein: CASSQTSGRAGGNEQFF
CDR3 DNA: TGCGCCAGCAGCCAGACTAGCGGGCGGGCGGGGGGCAATGAGCAGTTCTTC
CDR3 length: 17
clone size: many
D gene: TRBD2
V gene: TRBV4-1
J gene: TRBJ2-1

CDR3 protein: CASRGTSGTTDTQYF
CDR3 DNA: TGTGCCAGTAGGGGGACTAGCGGAACCACAGATACGCAGTATTTT
CDR3 length: 15
clone size: -
D gene: TRBD2
V gene: TRBV19
J gene: TRBJ2-3

CDR3 protein: CASSLGPGRTNTGELFF
CDR3 DNA: TGCGCCAGCAGCTTGGGGCCGGGACGGACGAACACCGGGGAGCTGTTTTTT
CDR3 length: 17
clone size: few
D gene: -
V gene: TRBV5-1
J gene: TRBJ2-2

CDR3 protein: CASSRDWNTGELFF
CDR3 DNA: TGTGCCAGCAGTCGGGACTGGAACACCGGGGAGCTGTTTTTT
CDR3 length: 14
clone size: few
D gene: -
V gene: TRBV6-1
J gene: TRBJ2-2

CDR3 protein: CASSLQTTNYGYTF
CDR3 DNA: TGTGCCAGCAGTTTGCAGACAACGAACTATGGCTACACCTTC
CDR3 length: 14
clone size: few
D gene: -
V gene: TRBV27
J gene: TRBJ1-2

CDR3 protein: CASSDGLAGGEQFF
CDR3 DNA: TGTGCCAGCAGTGACGGACTAGCGGGAGGTGAGCAGTTCTTC
CDR3 length: 14
clone size: -
D gene: TRBD2
V gene: TRBV6-1
J gene: TRBJ2-1

CDR3 protein: CASSMGQGDWEGSYEQYF
CDR3 DNA: TGTGCCAGCAGTATGGGACAGGGGGATTGGGAGGGATCCTACGAGCAGTACTTC
CDR3 length: 18
clone size: -
D gene: TRBD1
V gene: TRBV28
J gene: TRBJ2-7

CDR3 protein: CASRPHGTGDNSPLHF
CDR3 DNA: TGTGCCAGCAGACCACATGGGACAGGCGATAATTCACCCCTCCACTTT
CDR3 length: 16
clone size: few
D gene: TRBD1
V gene: TRBV12-3/TRBV12-4
J gene: TRBJ1-6

CDR3 protein: CASSLVGAVTGELFF
CDR3 DNA: TGTGCCAGCAGCTTGGTGGGAGCGGTCACCGGGGAGCTGTTTTTT
CDR3 length: 15
clone size: few
D gene: -
V gene: TRBV7-2
J gene: TRBJ2-2

CDR3 protein: CASSGRVAYEQYF
CDR3 DNA: TGTGCCAGCAGCGGGAGAGTGGCCTACGAGCAGTACTTC
CDR3 length: 13
clone size: few
D gene: -
V gene: TRBV11-1
J gene: TRBJ2-7

CDR3 protein: CASSSTPITEAFF
CDR3 DNA: TGTGCCAGCAGCTCAACTCCGATCACTGAAGCTTTCTTT
CDR3 length: 13
clone size: -
D gene: -
V gene: TRBV7-3
J gene: TRBJ1-1

CDR3 protein: CASWTGVITSPQHF
CDR3 DNA: TGTGCCAGCTGGACAGGGGTGATAACCAGTCCCCAGCATTTT
CDR3 length: 14
clone size: -
D gene: TRBD1
V gene: TRBV2
J gene: TRBJ1-5

CDR3 protein: CAWGVSGASNQPQHF
CDR3 DNA: TGTGCCTGGGGTGTATCAGGGGCTAGCAATCAGCCCCAGCACTTT
CDR3 length: 15
clone size: -
D gene: -
V gene: TRBV30
J gene: TRBJ1-5

CDR3 protein: CASSPTGGAFCGTEAFF
CDR3 DNA: TGTGCCAGCAGTCCGACAGGGGGTGCGTTCTGTGGGACTGAAGCTTTCTTT
CDR3 length: 17
clone size: few
D gene: TRBD1
V gene: TRBV12-3/TRBV12-4
J gene: TRBJ1-1

CDR3 protein: CASSQDRLAGVGNIQYF
CDR3 DNA: TGTGCCAGCAGCCAAGATCGTTTAGCGGGAGTGGGGAACATTCAGTACTTC
CDR3 length: 17
clone size: medium-sized
D gene: TRBD2
V gene: TRBV14
J gene: TRBJ2-4

CDR3 protein: CASGSSSEQYF
CDR3 DNA: TGTGCCAGCGGATCTTCAAGCGAGCAGTACTTC
CDR3 length: 11
clone size: -
D gene: -
V gene: TRBV7-9
J gene: TRBJ2-7

CDR3 protein: CASSLDSSWVSPLHF
CDR3 DNA: TGCGCCAGCAGCTTGGATAGTTCATGGGTTTCACCCCTCCACTTT
CDR3 length: 15
clone size: -
D gene: -
V gene: TRBV5-1
J gene: TRBJ1-6

CDR3 protein: CASSGGTVVNTEAFF
CDR3 DNA: TGTGCCAGCAGCGGGGGGACGGTGGTGAACACTGAAGCTTTCTTT
CDR3 length: 15
clone size: few
D gene: -
V gene: TRBV6-1
J gene: TRBJ1-1

CDR3 protein: CASSLNQQGHGELFF
CDR3 DNA: TGCGCCAGCAGCCTGAATCAACAGGGTCACGGGGAGCTGTTTTTT
CDR3 length: 15
clone size: -
D gene: -
V gene: TRBV5-1
J gene: TRBJ2-2